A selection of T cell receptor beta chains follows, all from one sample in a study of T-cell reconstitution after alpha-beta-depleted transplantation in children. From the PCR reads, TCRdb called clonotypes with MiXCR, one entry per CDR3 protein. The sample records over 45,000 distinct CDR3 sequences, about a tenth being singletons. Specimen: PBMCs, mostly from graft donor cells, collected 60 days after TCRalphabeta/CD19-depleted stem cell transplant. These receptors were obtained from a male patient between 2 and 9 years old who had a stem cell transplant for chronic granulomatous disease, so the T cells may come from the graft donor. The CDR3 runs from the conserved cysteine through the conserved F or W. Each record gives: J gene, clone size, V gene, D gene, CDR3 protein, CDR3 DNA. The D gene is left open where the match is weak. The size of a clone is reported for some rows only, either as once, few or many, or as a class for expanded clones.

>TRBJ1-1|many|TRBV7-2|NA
CASSLTDRNTEAFF
TGTGCCAGCAGCCTAACCGACAGGAACACTGAAGCTTTCTTT
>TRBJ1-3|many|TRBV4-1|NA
CASSQVYGSSGNTIYF
TGCGCCAGCAGCCAAGTTTATGGGAGCTCTGGAAACACCATATATTTT
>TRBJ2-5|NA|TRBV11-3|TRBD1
CASSRTGTQETQYF
TGTGCCAGCAGCCGGACAGGGACACAAGAGACCCAGTACTTC
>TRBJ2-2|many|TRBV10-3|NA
CAISERSGNTGELFF
TGTGCCATCAGTGAAAGAAGCGGTAACACCGGGGAGCTGTTTTTT
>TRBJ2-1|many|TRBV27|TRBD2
CASSSPGRGYNEQFF
TGTGCCAGCAGTTCCCCAGGGAGGGGATACAATGAGCAGTTCTTC
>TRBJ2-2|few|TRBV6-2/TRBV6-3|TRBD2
CASSYSREGTNTGELFF
TGTGCCAGCAGTTACTCGAGGGAGGGAACGAACACCGGGGAGCTGTTTTTT
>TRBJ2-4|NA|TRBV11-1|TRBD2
CASSSRPSSGVAKNIQYF
TGTGCCAGCAGCTCCAGACCCTCTAGCGGAGTAGCCAAAAACATTCAGTACTTC
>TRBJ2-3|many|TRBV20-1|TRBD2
CSARQSPGLAGGYRTDTQYF
TGCAGTGCTAGACAATCTCCGGGACTAGCGGGAGGGTATCGCACAGATACGCAGTATTTT
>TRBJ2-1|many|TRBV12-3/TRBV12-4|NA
CAAGGKDGSGNEQFF
TGTGCCGCAGGGGGGAAGGACGGGTCTGGGAATGAGCAGTTCTTC
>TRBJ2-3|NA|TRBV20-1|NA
CSAKARTDTQYF
TGCAGTGCTAAGGCCCGCACAGATACGCAGTATTTT
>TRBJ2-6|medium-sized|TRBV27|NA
CASSPNGANVLTF
TGTGCCAGCAGTCCTAACGGGGCCAACGTCCTGACTTTC
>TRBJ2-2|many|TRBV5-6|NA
CASSFQLSNTGELFF
TGTGCCAGCAGCTTTCAGCTATCGAACACCGGGGAGCTGTTTTTT
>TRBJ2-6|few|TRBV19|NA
CASSIGQALLSGANVLTF
TGTGCCAGTAGTATCGGGCAGGCCCTTCTCTCTGGGGCCAACGTCCTGACTTTC
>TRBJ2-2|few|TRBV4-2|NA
CASSQGVVGTGELFF
TGTGCCAGCAGCCAAGGGGTGGTTGGGACCGGGGAGCTGTTTTTT
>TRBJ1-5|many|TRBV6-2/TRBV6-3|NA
CASKRAGNQPQHF
TGTGCCAGCAAACGGGCGGGGAATCAGCCCCAGCATTTT
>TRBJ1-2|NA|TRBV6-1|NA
CASSEGQGFAQIRGYTF
TGTGCCAGCAGTGAGGGGCAGGGGTTTGCTCAGATCAGGGGCTACACCTTC
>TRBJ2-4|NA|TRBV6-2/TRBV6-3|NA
CASSYSGAGAKNIQYF
TGTGCCAGCAGTTACTCAGGGGCGGGAGCCAAAAACATTCAGTACTTC
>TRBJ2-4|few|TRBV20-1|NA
CSARARGGGWGAKNIQYF
TGCAGTGCTAGGGCTCGGGGCGGCGGGTGGGGAGCCAAAAACATTCAGTACTTC
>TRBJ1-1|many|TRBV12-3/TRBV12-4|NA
CASSFPLTEAFF
TGTGCCAGCAGTTTCCCACTCACTGAAGCTTTCTTT
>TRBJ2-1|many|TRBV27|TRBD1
CASSRSATGAYNEQFF
TGTGCCAGCAGCCGCAGTGCGACAGGGGCTTACAATGAGCAGTTCTTC
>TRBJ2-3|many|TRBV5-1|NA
CASSAGTSTDTQYF
TGCGCCAGCAGCGCCGGGACTAGCACAGATACGCAGTATTTT
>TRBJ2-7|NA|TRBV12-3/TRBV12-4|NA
CASSLRGKGSYEQYF
TGTGCCAGCAGTTTACGGGGCAAGGGGAGCTACGAGCAGTACTTC
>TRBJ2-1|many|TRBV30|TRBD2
CAWSVSSGGQFF
TGTGCCTGGAGTGTTTCCAGCGGGGGGCAGTTCTTC
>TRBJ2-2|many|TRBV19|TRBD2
CASRIAGSNTGELFF
TGTGCCAGTCGGATAGCGGGATCGAACACCGGGGAGCTGTTTTTT
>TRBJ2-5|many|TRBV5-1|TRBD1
CASSLGDRGQETQYF
TGCGCCAGCAGCTTGGGGGACAGAGGACAAGAGACCCAGTACTTC
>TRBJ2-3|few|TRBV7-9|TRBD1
CASRLTGGLDTQYF
TGTGCCAGCAGATTGACAGGGGGCCTCGATACGCAGTATTTT
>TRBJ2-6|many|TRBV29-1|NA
CSVPGPSLNVLTF
TGCAGCGTTCCAGGGCCCTCCCTCAACGTCCTGACTTTC
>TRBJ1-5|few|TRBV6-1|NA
CASSERVDQPQHF
TGTGCCAGCAGTGAACGAGTGGATCAGCCCCAGCATTTT
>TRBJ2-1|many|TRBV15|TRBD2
CATRGGRNNEQFF
TGTGCCACCAGGGGCGGGAGAAACAATGAGCAGTTCTTC
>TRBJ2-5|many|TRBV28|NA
CASHPGGQLETQYF
TGTGCCAGCCATCCCGGGGGGCAATTGGAGACCCAGTACTTC
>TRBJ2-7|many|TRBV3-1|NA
CASSQGGGHYEQYF
TGTGCCAGCAGCCAAGGAGGAGGCCACTACGAGCAGTACTTC
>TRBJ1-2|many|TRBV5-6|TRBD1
CASSLRQGYYGYTF
TGTGCCAGCAGCCTCCGACAGGGGTACTATGGCTACACCTTC
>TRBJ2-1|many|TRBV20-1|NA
CSASWGAEQFF
TGCAGTGCTAGTTGGGGGGCTGAGCAGTTCTTC
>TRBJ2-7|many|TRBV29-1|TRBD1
CSVGKGQGGHEQYF
TGCAGCGTTGGAAAGGGACAGGGTGGTCACGAGCAGTACTTC
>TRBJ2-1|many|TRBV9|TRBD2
CASSVVWTSGEQFF
TGTGCCAGCAGCGTAGTTTGGACTAGCGGGGAGCAGTTCTTC
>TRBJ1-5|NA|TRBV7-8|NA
CASSVGDNNQPQHF
TGTGCCAGCAGCGTAGGGGACAACAATCAGCCCCAGCATTTT
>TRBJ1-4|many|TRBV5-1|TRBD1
CASSTGDGDEKLFF
TGCGCCAGTTCGACAGGGGACGGGGATGAAAAACTGTTTTTT
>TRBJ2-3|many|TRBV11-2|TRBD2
CASSNTEREYTDTQYF
TGTGCCAGCAGCAATACCGAGCGGGAATACACAGATACGCAGTATTTT
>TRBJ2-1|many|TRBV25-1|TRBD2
CASSAQGVAGRHNEQFF
TGTGCCAGCAGTGCCCAGGGAGTAGCGGGCCGCCACAATGAGCAGTTCTTC
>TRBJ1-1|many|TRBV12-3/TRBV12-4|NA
CASSLRTRHTEAFF
TGTGCCAGCAGTTTAAGGACTCGCCACACTGAAGCTTTCTTT
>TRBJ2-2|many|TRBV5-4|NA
CASRPTTGELFF
TGTGCCAGCAGACCAACTACCGGGGAGCTGTTTTTT
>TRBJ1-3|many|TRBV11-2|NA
CASSPGVVPGNTIYF
TGTGCCAGCAGCCCCGGGGTTGTTCCTGGAAACACCATATATTTT
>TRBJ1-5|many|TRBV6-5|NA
CASSYSVDYSNQPQHF
TGTGCCAGCAGTTACTCCGTGGATTATAGCAATCAGCCCCAGCATTTT
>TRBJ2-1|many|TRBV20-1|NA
CSARAARSSSYNEQFF
TGCAGTGCTAGAGCGGCCAGGTCGAGCTCCTACAATGAGCAGTTCTTC
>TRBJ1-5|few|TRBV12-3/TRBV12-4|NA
CASSSLFSNQPQHF
TGTGCCAGCAGTTCCCTATTTAGCAATCAGCCCCAGCATTTT
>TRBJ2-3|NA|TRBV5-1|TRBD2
CASSLGLAGGDTDTQYF
TGCGCCAGCAGCTTGGGACTAGCGGGAGGGGACACAGATACGCAGTATTTT
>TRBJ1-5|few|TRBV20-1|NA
CSARGGQIQCSNQPQHF
TGCAGTGCTAGAGGTGGTCAGATACAATGTAGCAATCAGCCCCAGCATTTT